A single sample gave rise to the 26 T cell receptor beta chains below, sequenced in a study of memory CD4+ T cells and cytomegalovirus serostatus. Profiled with immunoSEQ multiplex PCR; TCRdb holds only in-frame clones, not every one. This sample has 64,000 or so clones, with approximately 80% found just once. The sort gate was single viable CD3+CD4+CD8-CD45RO+ cells for memory CD4+ T cells. The sequencing sample was made of memory CD4+ T cells from blood. Receptors were obtained from an adult in good health and CMV-seronegative.

J is TRBJ2-5 and V is TRBV5-1; D ambiguous. The CDR3 is made up of 15 amino acids. V was trimmed by 1 base and J by 1 base, leaving 11 bases between them. CDR1 is SGHRS and CDR2 is YFSETQ in the germline V gene. CDR3 sequence: CASSLLEFPQETQYF. CDR3 DNA sequence: TGCGCCAGCAGCTTGCTAGAATTCCCCCAAGAGACCCAGTACTTC.

The table lists this clone with a few counts. This chain joins TRBV29-1 and TRBJ1-6; D possibly corresponds to TRBD1 (5 bases). Trimming removed 5 bases at V and 6 bases at J, with 11 bases between. Germline lookup yields CDR1 SQVTM and CDR2 ANQGSEA. The CDR3 is 13 amino acids. CDR3 nucleotide sequence: TGCAGCGTTCAAGGGGCTGTTAATTCACCCCTCCACTTT. This codes for CSVQGAVNSPLHF.

About this clone: One end of the junction varies from germline; a read error may be responsible. The chain links TRBV2 to TRBJ2-4; 8 positions match TRBD1. The CDR3 is 14 amino acids. Germline V gene data show CDR1 as SNHLY and CDR2 as FYNNEI. The chain's CDR3 is CASSGRQGLFTMCF. CDR3 sequence (DNA): TGTGCCAGCAGTGGCCGACAGGGGTTATTTACCATGTGCTTC.

The count of this clone is one. This chain connects TRBV7-6 to TRBJ2-2; D call uncertain. CDR3 length: 13 amino acids. Germline CDR1 and CDR2: SGHVS and FNYEAQ. Deletions cut 0 bases from V and 5 bases from J, with 4 bases between. The CDR3 DNA sequence: TGTGCCAGCAGCTTAGCTAGAACCGGGGAGCTGTTTTTT. Its translation is CASSLARTGELFF.

The V gene is TRBV6-1, the J gene TRBJ2-1; 12 nucleotides line up with TRBD1. This CDR3 contains 15 residues. Germline V gene lookup returns CDR1 MNHNS and CDR2 SASEGT. V dropped 7 bases and J dropped 4; count of bases not matched to a gene: 5. The CDR3 region is CASTRDRGPYNEQFF. CDR3 in DNA: TGTGCCAGCACCCGGGACAGGGGGCCTTACAATGAGCAGTTCTTC.

V usage is TRBV2 and J usage is TRBJ1-5, with TRBD1 identical over 7 bases. The CDR3 has 13 residues. Germline V gene data show CDR1 as SNHLY and CDR2 as FYNNEI. The trim removed 8 bases at V and 3 bases at J, leaving 4 bases unmatched. The CDR3 coding sequence is TGTGCCAGCTTGGGACAGTTCAATCAGCCCCAGCATTTT. Its translation: CASLGQFNQPQHF.

The V call is TRBV25-1, the J call TRBJ2-7; 10 bases are shared with TRBD1. The germline V gene has CDR1 MGHDK and CDR2 SYGVNS. The CDR3 has 16 residues. The trim removed 5 bases at V and 1 base at J, leaving 8 bases unmatched. The CDR3 is CASSRGRTGGSYEQYF. CDR3 in DNA: TGTGCCAGCAGTCGTGGAAGGACAGGGGGATCCTACGAGCAGTACTTC.

The chain links TRBV10-1 to TRBJ2-1; 7 bases map to TRBD2. The germline CDR1 and CDR2 sequences are WNHNN and SYGVQD (reference sequence). This CDR3 has 15 residues. J lost 6 bases, V lost 1 base, and 6 bases had no gene match. DNA for the CDR3: TGCGCCAGCAGTGAGTATGGGAGGGCCACCAATGAGCAGTTCTTC. It translates to CASSEYGRATNEQFF.

This rearrangement joins TRBV2 to TRBJ2-3; D possibly corresponds to TRBD2 (6 bases). The CDR3 is 11 amino acids. Trimming took 4 bases from V and 12 from J, leaving 11 bases between them. CDR1 is SNHLY and CDR2 is FYNNEI in the germline V gene. CDR3: CASSGRERQYF. Written as DNA, the CDR3 is TGTGCCAGCAGTGGACGGGAGCGTCAGTATTTT.

The chain links TRBV5-6 to TRBJ1-5, with D possibly matching TRBD1 (5 bases). Germline V CDR1 and CDR2: SGHDT, YYEEEE. The CDR3 runs to 14 residues. Trimming left V 3 bases short and J 2 bases short, with 9 bases between. The CDR3 is CASSSGLGNQPQHF. Written as DNA, the CDR3 is TGTGCCAGCAGCTCGGGACTTGGCAATCAGCCCCAGCATTTT.

This sequence joins TRBV11-3 and TRBJ2-3; 8 nucleotides match TRBD2. V dropped 3 bases and J dropped 0; count of bases not matched to a gene: 5. CDR3 size: 16 residues. Germline CDR1 SGHNT, CDR2 YENEEA. As DNA, the CDR3 is TGTGCCAGCAGCTTGGGGCTAGCGGGTAGCACAGATACGCAGTATTTT. Translated: CASSLGLAGSTDTQYF.

The rearrangement joins TRBV18 to TRBJ1-5, with unresolved D. Trimming left V 3 bases short and J 7 bases short, with 10 bases between. This CDR3 has 13 residues. CDR1 is KGHSH, CDR2 LQKENI, per germline. In nucleotides, the CDR3 is TGTGCCAGCTCACCTGGCTCGTTACAGCCCCAGCATTTT. Its translation is CASSPGSLQPQHF.

This clone was seen just once. V is TRBV4-1 and J is TRBJ2-1; TRBD2 matches at 10 bases. The V segment lost 1 base and the J segment 0 bases; nucleotides outside the gene matches: 12. Germline V gene sequence: CDR1 MGHRA, CDR2 YSYEKL. This CDR3 is built from 20 residues. Here the CDR3 reads CASSQVSRTSGSSSYNEQFF. The CDR3 nucleotides read TGCGCCAGCAGCCAAGTATCGCGGACTAGCGGTTCGAGCTCCTACAATGAGCAGTTCTTC.

The rearrangement joins TRBV6-5 to TRBJ1-4; TRBD1 might be the D (5 bases). In germline, CDR1 is MNHEY, CDR2 SVGAGI. V lost 2 bases and J lost 0, with 7 bases in between. The CDR3 has 15 amino acids. The CDR3 bases are TGTGCCAGCAGTTACCTGGGGGCAACTAATGAAAAACTGTTTTTT. Its translation: CASSYLGATNEKLFF.

The V call is TRBV7-9, the J call TRBJ1-2; D may be TRBD1 (5 bases). The germline V gene has CDR1 SEHNR and CDR2 FQNEAQ (reference sequence). Deletions cut 6 bases from V and 5 bases from J, with 13 bases between. The CDR3 totals 13 residues. The CDR3 here is CASRTTESYGYTF. The CDR3 DNA reads as TGTGCCAGCAGAACGACAGAATCTTATGGCTACACCTTC. The full variable domain, completed using reference TRBV7-9 and TRBJ1-2, is DTGVSQNPRHKITKRGQNVTFRCDPISEHNRLYWYRQTLGQGPEFLTYFQNEAQLEKSRLLSDRFSAERPKGSFSTLEIQRTEQGDSAMYLCASRTTESYGYTFGSGTRLTVV.

This clone occurred a few times. The chain couples TRBV10-1 to TRBJ1-1; a weak D match, TRBD1 (5 bases). Germline assignment: CDR1 WNHNN and CDR2 SYGVQD (reference sequence). V lost 10 bases and J 1 base, leaving 13 bases between the germline ends. The CDR3 totals 13 residues. The CDR3 nucleotides are TGCGCCACCTCACAGGAAAAGAACACTGAAGCTTTCTTT. Its protein is CATSQEKNTEAFF.

This clone was picked up a small number of times. The rearrangement links TRBV7-9 to TRBJ2-5; D remains ambiguous. Germline assignment: CDR1 SEHNR and CDR2 FQNEAQ (reference sequence). The CDR3 covers 12 residues. V was pared by 5 bases and J by 0 bases, with 4 bases between. CDR3 coding DNA: TGTGCCAGCAGCCCCCACCAAGAGACCCAGTACTTC. Protein product: CASSPHQETQYF.

The chain has TRBV20-1 and TRBJ2-3; a possible D gene is TRBD1 (6 bases). Germline CDR1 and CDR2: DFQATT and SNEGSKA (reference sequence). V gave up 3 bases and J gave up 8 bases, with 9 bases separating them. CDR3 length: 11 residues. This CDR3 reads CSARGAATQYF. CDR3 bases: TGCAGTGCTAGGGGGGCGGCTACGCAGTATTTT.

The chain has TRBV10-3 and TRBJ2-2; the match to TRBD2 covers 11 bases. This CDR3 region has 14 residues. V shed 7 bases, J shed 6 bases, and the junction held 4 bases outside the gene matches. Germline loops: CDR1 ENHRY, CDR2 SYGVKD. The CDR3: CAITPGLAAGELFF. CDR3 DNA sequence: TGTGCCATCACGCCGGGACTAGCGGCCGGGGAGCTGTTTTTT.

CDR3 sequence reads: CATHQWGEQYF. As DNA, the CDR3 is TGTGCCACCCACCAGTGGGGCGAGCAGTACTTC. This rearrangement joins TRBV28 to TRBJ2-7; D gene ambiguous. The CDR3 is 11 residues long. Germline loops: CDR1 MDHEN, CDR2 SYDVKM. The V gene lost 10 bases and the J gene lost 6 bases, with 13 bases spanning the gap.

V and J are TRBV28 and TRBJ2-1, with D tentatively TRBD2 (7 bases). This CDR3 has 15 residues. Deletions cut 5 bases from V and 3 bases from J, with 14 bases between. Germline CDR1 reads MDHEN; CDR2 reads SYDVKM. The CDR3 DNA reads as TGTGCCAGCAGTAGGGGGGGAGGGTTCTACAATGAGCAGTTCTTC. The encoded protein is CASSRGGGFYNEQFF.

This rearrangement joins TRBV28 to TRBJ1-2; D remains ambiguous. Germline CDR1 reads MDHEN; CDR2 reads SYDVKM. This CDR3 comprises 14 residues. V dropped 5 bases and J dropped 8 bases, with 18 bases sitting between them. Here the CDR3 DNA reads TGTGCCAGCAGTGCCACCCTGGGAGGCCGGGGCTACACCTTC. It is translated as CASSATLGGRGYTF.

This clone was counted only a few times. This rearrangement joins TRBV28 to TRBJ2-7; possibly TRBD2 for D (5 bases). The V end lost 5 bases, the J end lost 5 bases, and 13 bases lay between the germline ends. The CDR3 length is 13 residues. Germline CDR1 and CDR2: MDHEN and SYDVKM. The DNA of the CDR3 is TGTGCCAGCAGTGCGCCCCCGGGGAACGAGCAGTACTTC. Translation: CASSAPPGNEQYF.

Points on this clone: Other DNA sequences of this sample code for an identical CDR3. This sequence joins TRBV28 and TRBJ1-4; no reliable D call. Trimming cost V 5 bases and J 4 bases, with 14 bases left between them. Germline loops: CDR1 MDHEN, CDR2 SYDVKM. The length of the CDR3 is 15 residues. CDR3 DNA sequence: TGTGCCAGCAGTCCCGGCGTGCGGGGTAATGAAAAACTGTTTTTT. As protein: CASSPGVRGNEKLFF.

This clone was seen a single time. CDR3 sequence reads: CASSLAGAALNGDGYTF. The CDR3 bases are TGCGCCAGCAGCTTGGCCGGGGCGGCCCTAAATGGGGATGGCTACACCTTC. The chain joins TRBV5-1 to TRBJ1-2; a weak D match, TRBD1 (5 bases). The CDR3 is 17 residues long. Trimming took off 0 bases at V and 6 bases at J, with 21 bases between the two ends. CDR1 SGHRS and CDR2 YFSETQ come from the germline V gene.

The chain carries TRBV20-1 and TRBJ1-2; D gene uncertain. The germline V and J ends were trimmed by 3 bases and 4 bases, with 6 bases remaining between them. CDR3 length equals 11 residues. The germline CDR1 and CDR2 sequences are DFQATT and SNEGSKA (reference sequence). The CDR3 coding sequence is TGCAGTGCTAGGGCCAGCTATGGCTACACCTTC. Amino acids: CSARASYGYTF.